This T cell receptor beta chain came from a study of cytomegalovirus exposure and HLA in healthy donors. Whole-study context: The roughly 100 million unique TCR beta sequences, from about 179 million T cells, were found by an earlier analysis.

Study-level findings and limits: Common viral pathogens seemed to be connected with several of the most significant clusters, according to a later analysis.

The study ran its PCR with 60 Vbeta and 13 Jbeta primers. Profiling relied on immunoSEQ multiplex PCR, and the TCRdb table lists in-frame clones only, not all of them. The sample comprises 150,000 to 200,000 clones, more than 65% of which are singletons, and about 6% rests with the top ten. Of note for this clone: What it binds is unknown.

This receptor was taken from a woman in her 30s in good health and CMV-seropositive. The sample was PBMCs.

The CDR3 here is CASSWEQSKAGELFF. The CDR3 coding sequence is TGTGCCAGCAGCTGGGAGCAGAGCAAAGCCGGGGAGCTGTTTTTT. The chain is built from TRBV6-5 and TRBJ2-2; the D gene is possibly TRBD2 (5 bases). CDR1 is MNHEY and CDR2 is SVGAGI in the germline V gene. Deletions cut 6 bases from V and 6 bases from J, with 17 bases between. The length of the CDR3 is 15 residues.